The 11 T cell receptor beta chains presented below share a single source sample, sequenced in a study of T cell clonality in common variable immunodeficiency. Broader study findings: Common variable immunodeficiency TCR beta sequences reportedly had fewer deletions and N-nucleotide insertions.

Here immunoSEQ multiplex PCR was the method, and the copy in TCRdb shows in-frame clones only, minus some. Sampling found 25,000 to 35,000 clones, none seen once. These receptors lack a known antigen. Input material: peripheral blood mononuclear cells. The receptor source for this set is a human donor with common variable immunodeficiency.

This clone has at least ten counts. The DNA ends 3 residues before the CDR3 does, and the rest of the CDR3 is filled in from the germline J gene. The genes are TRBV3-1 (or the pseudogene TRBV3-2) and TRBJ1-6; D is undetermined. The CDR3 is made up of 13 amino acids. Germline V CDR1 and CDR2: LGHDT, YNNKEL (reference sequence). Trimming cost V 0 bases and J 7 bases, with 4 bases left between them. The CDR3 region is CASSQERNSPLHF. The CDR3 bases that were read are TGTGCCAGCAGCCAAGAGAGGAATTCACCC.

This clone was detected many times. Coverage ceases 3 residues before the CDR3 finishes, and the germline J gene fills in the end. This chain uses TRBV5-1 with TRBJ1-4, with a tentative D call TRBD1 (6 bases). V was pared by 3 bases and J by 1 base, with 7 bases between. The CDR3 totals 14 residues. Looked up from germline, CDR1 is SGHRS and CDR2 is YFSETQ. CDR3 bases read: TGCGCCAGCAGCTCACAGGGAACTAATGAAAAA. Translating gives CASSSQGTNEK. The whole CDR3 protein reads CASSSQGTNEKLFF.

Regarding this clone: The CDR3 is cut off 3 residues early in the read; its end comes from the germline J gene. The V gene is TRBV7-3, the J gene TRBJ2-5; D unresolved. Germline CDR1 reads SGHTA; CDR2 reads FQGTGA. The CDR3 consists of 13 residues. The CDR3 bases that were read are TGTGCCAGCAGCTTAAGTCTAAGAGATACC. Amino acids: CASSLSLRDT. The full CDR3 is CASSLSLRDTQYF.

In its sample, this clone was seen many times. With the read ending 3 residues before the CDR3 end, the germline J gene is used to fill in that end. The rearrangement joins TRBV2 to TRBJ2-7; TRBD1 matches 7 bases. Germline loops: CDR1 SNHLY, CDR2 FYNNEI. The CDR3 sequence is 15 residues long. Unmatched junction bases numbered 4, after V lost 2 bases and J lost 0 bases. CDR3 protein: CASSELTGSSYEQYF. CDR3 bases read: TGTGCCAGCAGTGAATTGACAGGGAGCTCCTACGAG.

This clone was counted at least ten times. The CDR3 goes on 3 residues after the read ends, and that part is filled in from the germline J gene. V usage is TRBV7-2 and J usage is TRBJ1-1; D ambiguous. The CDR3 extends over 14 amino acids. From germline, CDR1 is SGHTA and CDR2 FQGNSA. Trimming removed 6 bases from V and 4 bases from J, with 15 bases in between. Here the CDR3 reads CASSSSSGSTEAFF. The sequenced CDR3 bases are TGTGCCAGCAGTTCCTCCTCCGGTAGCACTGAA.

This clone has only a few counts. CDR3 DNA, as far as it was read: TGTGCCAGCTCACCAACGGAGGGTGGCACCGGGGAG. Amino acid sequence: CASSPTEGGTGE. The whole CDR3 reads CASSPTEGGTGELFF. V usage is TRBV18 and J usage is TRBJ2-2; maybe TRBD2 (6 bases). The read stops 3 residues short of the end of the CDR3; the missing end is completed from the germline J gene. Deletions cut 2 bases from V and 4 bases from J, with 11 bases between. The length of the CDR3 is 15 residues. Germline V gene sequence: CDR1 KGHSH, CDR2 LQKENI.

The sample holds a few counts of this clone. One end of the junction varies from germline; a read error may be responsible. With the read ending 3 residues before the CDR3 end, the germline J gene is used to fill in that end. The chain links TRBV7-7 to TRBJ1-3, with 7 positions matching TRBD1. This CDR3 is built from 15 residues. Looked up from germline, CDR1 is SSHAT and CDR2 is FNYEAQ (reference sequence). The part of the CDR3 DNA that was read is TGTGCTAGCAGGCTGACAGGGTCTTCTGGAAACACC. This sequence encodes CASRLTGSSGNT. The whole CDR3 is CASRLTGSSGNTIYF.

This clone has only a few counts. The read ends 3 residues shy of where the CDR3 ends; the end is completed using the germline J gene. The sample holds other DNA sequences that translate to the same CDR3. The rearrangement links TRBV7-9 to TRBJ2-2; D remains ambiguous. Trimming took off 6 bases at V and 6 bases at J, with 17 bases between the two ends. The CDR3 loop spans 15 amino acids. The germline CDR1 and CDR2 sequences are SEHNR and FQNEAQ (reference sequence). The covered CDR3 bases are TGTGCCAGCAGTCAGGCGTCAGGAATCGCCGGGGAG. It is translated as CASSQASGIAGE. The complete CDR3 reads CASSQASGIAGELFF.

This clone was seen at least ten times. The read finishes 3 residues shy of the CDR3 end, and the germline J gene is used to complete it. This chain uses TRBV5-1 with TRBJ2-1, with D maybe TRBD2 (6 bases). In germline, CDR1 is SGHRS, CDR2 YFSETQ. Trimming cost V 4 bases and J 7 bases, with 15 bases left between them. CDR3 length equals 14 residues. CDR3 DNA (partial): TGCGCCAGCAGCCCACAGACTAGGGAGAATGAG. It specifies CASSPQTRENE. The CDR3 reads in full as CASSPQTRENEQFF. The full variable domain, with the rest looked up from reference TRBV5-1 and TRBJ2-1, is KAGVTQTPRYLIKTRGQQVTLSCSPISGHRSVSWYQQTPGQGLQFLFEYFSETQRNKGNFPGRFSGRQFSNSRSEMNVSTLELGDSALYLCASSPQTRENEQFFGPGTRLTVL.

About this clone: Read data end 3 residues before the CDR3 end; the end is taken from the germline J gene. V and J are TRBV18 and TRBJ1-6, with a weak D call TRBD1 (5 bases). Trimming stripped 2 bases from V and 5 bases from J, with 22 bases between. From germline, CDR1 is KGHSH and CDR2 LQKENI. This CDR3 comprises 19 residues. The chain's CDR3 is CASSPGAGRRSSNNSPLHF. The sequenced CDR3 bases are TGTGCCAGCTCACCAGGGGCAGGGCGCCGTTCGTCCAATAATTCACCC.

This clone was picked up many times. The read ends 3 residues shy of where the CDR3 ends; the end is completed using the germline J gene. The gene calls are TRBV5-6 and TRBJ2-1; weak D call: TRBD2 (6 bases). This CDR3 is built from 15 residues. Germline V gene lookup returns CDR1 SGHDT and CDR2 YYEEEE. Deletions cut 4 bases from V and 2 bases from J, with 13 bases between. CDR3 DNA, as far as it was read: TGTGCCAGCAGCGTTGCCGGGACTCCCTACAATGAG. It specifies CASSVAGTPYNE. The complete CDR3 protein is CASSVAGTPYNEQFF.